The T cell receptor beta chain described here comes from a study of blood T cell repertoires in COVID-19. Study background: Italy, Spain and the United States were the sources of the convalescent and acute COVID-19 samples.

Sequenced by immunoSEQ multiplex PCR; TCRdb stores in-frame clones only, minus some. The sample records approximately 92,000 clones, around 80% being singletons. Sequencing input: peripheral blood. The receptor was isolated from a man aged 55 to 70 with acute or convalescent COVID-19.

The DNA for the CDR3 is TGTGCCAGCAGTGAAGAAGGCGCCGGGCAGCCCCAGCATTTT. It translates to CASSEEGAGQPQHF. This sequence joins TRBV2 and TRBJ1-5; D gene unclear. The germline gives CDR1 SNHLY, CDR2 FYNNEI. This CDR3 contains 14 residues. Trimming pared 1 base from V and 7 bases from J, leaving 11 bases between.